Presented here are 9 T cell receptor beta chains from one specimen sequenced in a study of T cell responses to AZD1222 COVID-19 vaccine. Assay used: immunoSEQ multiplex PCR; TCRdb lists only in-frame clones, some missing. This repertoire shows about 96,000 clones, 80% to 90% found once; its top ten account for 1.6%. The material sequenced was peripheral blood, taken on day 0 of AZD1222 vaccination. Receptors originate from an adult in good health.

The chain recombines TRBV7-2 with TRBJ2-3; D possibly corresponds to TRBD1 (6 bases). There are 14 residues in the CDR3. The germline V gene has CDR1 SGHTA and CDR2 FQGNSA. Trimming removed 1 base from V and 5 bases from J, with 10 bases in between. CDR3 DNA sequence: TGTGCCAGCAGCTTAGTCCGGGGACAAGATACGCAGTATTTT. It specifies CASSLVRGQDTQYF.

The gene calls are TRBV7-9 and TRBJ1-1; tentative D call: TRBD1 (5 bases). This CDR3 comprises 12 residues. The germline V gene encodes CDR1 SEHNR and CDR2 FQNEAQ (reference sequence). Trimming removed 1 base at V and 8 bases at J, with 8 bases between. This CDR3 reads CASSLEGLEAFF. The CDR3 DNA sequence: TGTGCCAGCAGCTTAGAGGGGCTGGAAGCTTTCTTT.

The V gene is TRBV9, the J gene TRBJ1-4; the D gene is possibly TRBD1 (5 bases). Germline values: CDR1 SGDLS, CDR2 YYNGEE. The CDR3 has 16 residues. V lost 0 bases, J lost 5 bases, and 14 bases lay in between. CDR3 amino acids: CASSVGRASMNEKLFF. CDR3 sequence (DNA): TGTGCCAGCAGCGTAGGCAGGGCCTCTATGAATGAAAAACTGTTTTTT. The whole variable domain, filled in from reference TRBV9 and TRBJ1-4, reads DSGVTQTPKHLITATGQRVTLRCSPRSGDLSVYWYQQSLDQGLQFLIQYYNGEERAKGNILERFSAQQFPDLHSELNLSSLELGDSALYFCASSVGRASMNEKLFFGSGTQLSVL.

The rearrangement joins TRBV4-2 to TRBJ1-1, with no clear D. Germline CDR1 LGHNA, CDR2 YNFKEQ. Trimming stripped 0 bases from V and 7 bases from J, with 9 bases between. The CDR3 totals 13 residues. The CDR3 sequence is CASSQDSLNEAFF. In DNA form, the CDR3 reads TGTGCCAGCAGCCAAGATTCCCTGAATGAAGCTTTCTTT.

The CDR3 sequence: CATSRDGARPPGYTF. The CDR3 bases are TGTGCCACCAGCAGAGACGGGGCCCGACCCCCTGGCTACACCTTC. The rearrangement joins TRBV15 to TRBJ1-2; the D gene is possibly TRBD1 (5 bases). V lost 0 bases to trimming and J lost 7 bases, with 15 bases between them. This CDR3 spans 15 amino acids. Germline CDR1 and CDR2: LNHNV and YYDKDF (reference sequence).

The V gene is TRBV18, the J gene TRBJ1-5; D gene unclear. Looked up from germline, CDR1 is KGHSH and CDR2 is LQKENI. The V gene lost 4 bases and the J gene lost 1 base, with 8 bases spanning the gap. The CDR3 runs to 14 residues. CDR3 sequence (DNA): TGTGCCAGCTCACGTGACGGGAGCAATCAGCCCCAGCATTTT. It translates to CASSRDGSNQPQHF.

The chain couples TRBV5-1 to TRBJ2-2; tentatively, D is TRBD2 (5 bases). Germline-derived CDR1 and CDR2 are SGHRS and YFSETQ. V dropped 4 bases and J dropped 0 bases, with 10 bases sitting between them. This CDR3 spans 15 amino acids. The CDR3 region is CASSLAGPNTGELFF. The CDR3 nucleotides are TGCGCCAGCAGCCTAGCCGGGCCGAACACCGGGGAGCTGTTTTTT. The complete variable domain, with remaining parts taken from reference TRBV5-1 and TRBJ2-2, reads KAGVTQTPRYLIKTRGQQVTLSCSPISGHRSVSWYQQTPGQGLQFLFEYFSETQRNKGNFPGRFSGRQFSNSRSEMNVSTLELGDSALYLCASSLAGPNTGELFFGEGSRLTVL.

V usage is TRBV28 and J usage is TRBJ1-2; D is possibly TRBD1 (6 bases). CDR1 and CDR2 (germline): MDHEN, SYDVKM. This CDR3 comprises 13 residues. V shed 8 bases and J shed 7 bases, with 17 bases lying between them. DNA for the CDR3: TGTGCCAGCCAATGGACAGTCCTATTTGGCTACACCTTC. Amino acid sequence: CASQWTVLFGYTF.

This clone occurred once. Here the CDR3 DNA reads TGTGCCAGCAGCTCGGACGGAAACTATGGCTACACCTTC. It specifies CASSSDGNYGYTF. The chain is built from TRBV7-9 and TRBJ1-2; D not certain. Trimming removed 4 bases from V and 2 bases from J, with 8 bases in between. This CDR3 spans 13 amino acids. Germline CDR1 and CDR2: SEHNR and FQNEAQ (reference sequence). Together with reference TRBV7-9 and TRBJ1-2, the CDR3 gives the full variable domain: DTGVSQNPRHKITKRGQNVTFRCDPISEHNRLYWYRQTLGQGPEFLTYFQNEAQLEKSRLLSDRFSAERPKGSFSTLEIQRTEQGDSAMYLCASSSDGNYGYTFGSGTRLTVV.